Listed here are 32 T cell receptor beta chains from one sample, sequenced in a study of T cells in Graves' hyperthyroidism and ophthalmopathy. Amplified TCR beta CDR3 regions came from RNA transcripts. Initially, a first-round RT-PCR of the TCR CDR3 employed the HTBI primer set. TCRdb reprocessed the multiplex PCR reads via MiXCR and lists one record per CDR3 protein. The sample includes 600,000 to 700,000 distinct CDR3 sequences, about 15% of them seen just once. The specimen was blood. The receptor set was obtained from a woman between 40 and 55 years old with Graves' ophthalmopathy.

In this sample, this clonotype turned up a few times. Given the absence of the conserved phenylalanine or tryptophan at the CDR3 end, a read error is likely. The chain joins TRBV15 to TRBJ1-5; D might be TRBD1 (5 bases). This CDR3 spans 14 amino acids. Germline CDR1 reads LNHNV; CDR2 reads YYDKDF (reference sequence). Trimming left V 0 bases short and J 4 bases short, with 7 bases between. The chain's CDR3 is CATSRDRENQPQHS. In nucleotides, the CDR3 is TGTGCCACCAGCAGAGACAGGGAGAATCAGCCCCAGCATTCT.

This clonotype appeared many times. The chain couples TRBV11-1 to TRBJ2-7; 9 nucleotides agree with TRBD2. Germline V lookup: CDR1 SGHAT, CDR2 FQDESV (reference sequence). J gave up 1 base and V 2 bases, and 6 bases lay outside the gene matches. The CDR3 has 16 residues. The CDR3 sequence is CASSLKAGGTSYEQYF. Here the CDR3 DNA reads TGTGCCAGCAGCTTAAAAGCGGGAGGCACTTCCTACGAGCAGTACTTC.

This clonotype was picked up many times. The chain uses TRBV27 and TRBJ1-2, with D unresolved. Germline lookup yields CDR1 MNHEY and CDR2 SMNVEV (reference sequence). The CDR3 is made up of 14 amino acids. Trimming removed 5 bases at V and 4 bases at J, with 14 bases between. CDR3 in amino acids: CASSQAAEGYGYTF. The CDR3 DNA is TGTGCCAGCAGTCAAGCCGCTGAGGGCTATGGCTACACCTTC.

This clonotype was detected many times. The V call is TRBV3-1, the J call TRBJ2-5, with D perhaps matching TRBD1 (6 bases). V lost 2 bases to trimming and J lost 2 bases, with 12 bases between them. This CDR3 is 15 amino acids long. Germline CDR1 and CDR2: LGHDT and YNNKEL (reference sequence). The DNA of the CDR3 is TGTGCCAGCAGCCAATTTAGGGACACACAAGAGACCCAGTACTTC. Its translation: CASSQFRDTQETQYF.

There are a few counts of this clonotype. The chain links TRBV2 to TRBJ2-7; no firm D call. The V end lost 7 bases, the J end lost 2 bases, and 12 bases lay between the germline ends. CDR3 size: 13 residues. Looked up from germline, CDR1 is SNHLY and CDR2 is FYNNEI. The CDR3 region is CASKAPSTYEQYF. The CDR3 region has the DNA TGTGCCAGCAAAGCCCCGAGCACCTACGAGCAGTACTTC.

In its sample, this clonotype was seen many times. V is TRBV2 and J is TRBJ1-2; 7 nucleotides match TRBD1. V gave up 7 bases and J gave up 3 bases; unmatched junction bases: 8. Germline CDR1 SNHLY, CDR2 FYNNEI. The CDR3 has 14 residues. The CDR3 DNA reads TGTGCCAGCATATCAGACAGGGCTTACTATGGCTACACCTTC. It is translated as CASISDRAYYGYTF.

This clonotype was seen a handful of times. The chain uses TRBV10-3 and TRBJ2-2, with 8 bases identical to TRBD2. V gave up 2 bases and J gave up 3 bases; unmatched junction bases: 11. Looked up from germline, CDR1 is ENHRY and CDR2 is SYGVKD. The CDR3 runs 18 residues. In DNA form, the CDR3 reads TGTGCCATCAGTGAGACCCCCGGGGGGGCGCCGGACACCGGGGAGCTGTTTTTT. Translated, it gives CAISETPGGAPDTGELFF.

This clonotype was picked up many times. The CDR3 DNA reads as TGTGCCAGCAGCCCTCGGGACAGATCAATGAACACTGAAGCTTTCTTT. This translates into CASSPRDRSMNTEAFF. The chain combines TRBV11-1 with TRBJ1-1; TRBD1 matches 7 bases. This CDR3 has 16 amino acids. With 5 bases clipped from V and 0 bases from J, the junction kept 9 bases outside the gene matches. CDR1 SGHAT and CDR2 FQDESV come from the germline V gene (reference sequence).

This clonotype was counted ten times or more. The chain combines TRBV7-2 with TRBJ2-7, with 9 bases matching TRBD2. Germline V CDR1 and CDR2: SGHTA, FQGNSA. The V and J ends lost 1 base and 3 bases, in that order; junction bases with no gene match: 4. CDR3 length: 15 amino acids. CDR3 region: CASSLVVTSGYEQYF. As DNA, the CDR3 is TGTGCCAGCAGCTTAGTTGTGACTAGCGGCTACGAGCAGTACTTC.

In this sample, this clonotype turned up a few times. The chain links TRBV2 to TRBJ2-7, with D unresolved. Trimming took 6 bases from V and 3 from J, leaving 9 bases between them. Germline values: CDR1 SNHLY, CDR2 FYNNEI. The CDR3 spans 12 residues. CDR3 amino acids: CASRSDHYEQYF. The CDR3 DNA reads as TGTGCCAGCAGGTCGGATCACTACGAGCAGTACTTC.

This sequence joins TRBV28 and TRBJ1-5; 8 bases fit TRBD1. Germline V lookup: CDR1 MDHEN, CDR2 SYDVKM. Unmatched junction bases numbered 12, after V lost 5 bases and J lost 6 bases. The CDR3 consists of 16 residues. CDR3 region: CASSPIDRGGAQPQHF. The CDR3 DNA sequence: TGTGCCAGCAGTCCAATCGACAGGGGCGGTGCTCAGCCCCAGCATTTT.

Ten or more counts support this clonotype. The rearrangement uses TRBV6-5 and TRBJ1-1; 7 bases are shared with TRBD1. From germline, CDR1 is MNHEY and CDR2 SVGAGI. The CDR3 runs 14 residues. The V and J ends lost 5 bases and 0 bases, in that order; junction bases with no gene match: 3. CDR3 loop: CASSRDSMNTEAFF. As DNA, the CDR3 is TGTGCCAGCAGTCGGGACAGCATGAACACTGAAGCTTTCTTT.

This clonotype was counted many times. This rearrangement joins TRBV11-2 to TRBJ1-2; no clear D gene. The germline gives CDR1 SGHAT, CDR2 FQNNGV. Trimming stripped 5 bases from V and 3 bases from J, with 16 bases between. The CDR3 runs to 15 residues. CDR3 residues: CASSPKLIADYGYTF. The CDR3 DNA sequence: TGTGCCAGCAGCCCTAAGCTGATAGCGGACTATGGCTACACCTTC. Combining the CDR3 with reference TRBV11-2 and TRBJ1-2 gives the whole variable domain EAGVAQSPRYKIIEKRQSVAFWCNPISGHATLYWYQQILGQGPKLLIQFQNNGVVDDSQLPKDRFSAERLKGVDSTLKIQPAKLEDSAVYLCASSPKLIADYGYTFGSGTRLTVV.

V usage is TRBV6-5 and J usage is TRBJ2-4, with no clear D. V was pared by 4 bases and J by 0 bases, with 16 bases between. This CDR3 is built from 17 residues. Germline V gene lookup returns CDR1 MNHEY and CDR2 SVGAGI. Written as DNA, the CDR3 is TGTGCCAGCAGTTTATCTTCGGATTCTCTAGCCAAAAACATTCAGTACTTC. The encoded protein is CASSLSSDSLAKNIQYF.

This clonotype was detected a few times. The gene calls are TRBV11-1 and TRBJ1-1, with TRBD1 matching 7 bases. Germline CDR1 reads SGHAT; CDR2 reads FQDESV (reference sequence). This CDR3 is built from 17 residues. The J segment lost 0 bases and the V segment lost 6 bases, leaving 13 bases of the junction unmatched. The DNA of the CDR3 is TGTGCCAGCAGAACCCCCCCGTTCGGGACAGTGAACACTGAAGCTTTCTTT. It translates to CASRTPPFGTVNTEAFF.

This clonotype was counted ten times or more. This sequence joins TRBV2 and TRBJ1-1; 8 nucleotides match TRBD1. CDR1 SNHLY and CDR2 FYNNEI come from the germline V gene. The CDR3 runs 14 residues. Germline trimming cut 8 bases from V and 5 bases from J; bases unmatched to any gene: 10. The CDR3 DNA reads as TGTGCCAGCGGATCAGGGGGCGGCGGGACTGAAGCTTTCTTT. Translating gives CASGSGGGGTEAFF. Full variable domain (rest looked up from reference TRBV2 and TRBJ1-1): EPEVTQTPSHQVTQMGQEVILRCVPISNHLYFYWYRQILGQKVEFLVSFYNNEISEKSEIFDDQFSVERPDGSNFTLKIRSTKLEDSAMYFCASGSGGGGTEAFFGQGTRLTVV.

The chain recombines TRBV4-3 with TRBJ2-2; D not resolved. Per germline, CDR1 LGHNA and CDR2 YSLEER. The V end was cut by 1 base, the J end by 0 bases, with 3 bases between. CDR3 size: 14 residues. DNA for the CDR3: TGCGCCAGCAGCCAAGTGACGAACACCGGGGAGCTGTTTTTT. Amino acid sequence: CASSQVTNTGELFF.

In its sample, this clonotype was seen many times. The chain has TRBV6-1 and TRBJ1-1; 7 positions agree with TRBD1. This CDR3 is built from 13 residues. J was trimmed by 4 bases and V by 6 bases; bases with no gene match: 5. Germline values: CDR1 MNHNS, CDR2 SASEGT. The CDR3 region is CASRKTGSTEAFF. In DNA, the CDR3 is TGTGCCAGCAGGAAGACAGGGTCCACTGAAGCTTTCTTT.

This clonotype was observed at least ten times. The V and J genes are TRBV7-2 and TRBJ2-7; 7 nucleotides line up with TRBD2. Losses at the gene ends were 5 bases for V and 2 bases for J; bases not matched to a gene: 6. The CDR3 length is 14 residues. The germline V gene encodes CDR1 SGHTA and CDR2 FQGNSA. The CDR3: CASSLQAGAYEQYF. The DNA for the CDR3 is TGTGCCAGCAGCCTCCAGGCGGGGGCCTACGAGCAGTACTTC. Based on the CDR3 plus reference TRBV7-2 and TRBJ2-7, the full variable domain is GAGVSQSPSNKVTEKGKDVELRCDPISGHTALYWYRQSLGQGLEFLIYFQGNSAPDKSGLPSDRFSAERTGGSVSTLTIQRTQQEDSAVYLCASSLQAGAYEQYFGPGTRLTVT.

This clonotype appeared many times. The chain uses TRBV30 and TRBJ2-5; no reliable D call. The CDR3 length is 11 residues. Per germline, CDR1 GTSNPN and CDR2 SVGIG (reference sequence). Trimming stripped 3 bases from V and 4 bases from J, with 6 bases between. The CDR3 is CAWSASETQYF. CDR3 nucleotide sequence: TGTGCCTGGAGCGCATCAGAGACCCAGTACTTC.

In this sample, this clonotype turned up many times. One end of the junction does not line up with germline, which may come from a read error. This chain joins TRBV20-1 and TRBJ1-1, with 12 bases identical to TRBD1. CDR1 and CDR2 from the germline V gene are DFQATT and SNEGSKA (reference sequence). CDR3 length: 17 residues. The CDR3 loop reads CSAPGQGAEVVKTEAFF. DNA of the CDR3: TGCAGTGCCCCGGGACAGGGGGCGGAAGTAGTGAAAACTGAAGCTTTCTTT.

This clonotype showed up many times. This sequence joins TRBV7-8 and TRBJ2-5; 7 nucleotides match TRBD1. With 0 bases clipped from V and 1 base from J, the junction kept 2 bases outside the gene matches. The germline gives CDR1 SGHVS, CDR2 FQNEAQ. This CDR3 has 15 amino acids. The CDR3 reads CASSLAGTVQETQYF. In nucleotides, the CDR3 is TGTGCCAGCAGCTTAGCGGGGACAGTCCAAGAGACCCAGTACTTC. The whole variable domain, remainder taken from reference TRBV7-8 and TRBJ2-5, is GAGVSQSPRYKVAKRGQDVALRCDPISGHVSLFWYQQALGQGPEFLTYFQNEAQLDKSGLPSDRFFAERPEGSVSTLKIQRTQQEDSAVYLCASSLAGTVQETQYFGPGTRLLVL.

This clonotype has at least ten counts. The CDR3 DNA reads as TGTGCCAGCAGTTACCCCCCAGAGACCAGGGAGCAGTACTTC. Translation gives CASSYPPETREQYF. The chain links TRBV6-2 or TRBV6-3 to TRBJ2-7; no clear D. The CDR3 runs to 14 residues. V lost 2 bases to trimming and J lost 7 bases, with 15 bases between them. Germline assignment: CDR1 MNHEY and CDR2 SVGEGT.

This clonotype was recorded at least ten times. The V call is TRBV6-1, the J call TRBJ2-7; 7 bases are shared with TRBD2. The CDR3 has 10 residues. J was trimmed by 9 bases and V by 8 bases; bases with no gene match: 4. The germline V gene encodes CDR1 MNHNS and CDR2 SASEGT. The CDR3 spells CASGAGMQYF. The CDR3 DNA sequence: TGTGCCAGCGGAGCGGGAATGCAGTACTTC.

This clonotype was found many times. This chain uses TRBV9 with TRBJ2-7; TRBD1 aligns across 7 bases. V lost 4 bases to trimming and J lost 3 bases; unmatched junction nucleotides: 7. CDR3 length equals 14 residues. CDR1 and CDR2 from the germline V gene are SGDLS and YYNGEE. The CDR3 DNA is TGTGCCAGCAGCTTAGGACAGGAGATCTACGAGCAGTACTTC. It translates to CASSLGQEIYEQYF.

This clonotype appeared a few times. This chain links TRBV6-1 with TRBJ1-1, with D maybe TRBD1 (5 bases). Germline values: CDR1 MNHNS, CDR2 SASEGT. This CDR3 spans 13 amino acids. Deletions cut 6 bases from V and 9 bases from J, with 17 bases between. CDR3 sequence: CASRETAQGKAFF. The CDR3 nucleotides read TGTGCCAGCAGGGAGACGGCCCAGGGAAAAGCTTTCTTT.

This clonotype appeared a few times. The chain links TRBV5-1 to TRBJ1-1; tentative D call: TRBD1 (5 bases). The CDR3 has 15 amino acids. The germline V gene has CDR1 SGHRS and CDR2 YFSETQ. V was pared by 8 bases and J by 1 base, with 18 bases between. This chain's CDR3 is CARTKKGTENTEAFF. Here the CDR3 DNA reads TGCGCCAGGACAAAAAAAGGGACGGAGAACACTGAAGCTTTCTTT.

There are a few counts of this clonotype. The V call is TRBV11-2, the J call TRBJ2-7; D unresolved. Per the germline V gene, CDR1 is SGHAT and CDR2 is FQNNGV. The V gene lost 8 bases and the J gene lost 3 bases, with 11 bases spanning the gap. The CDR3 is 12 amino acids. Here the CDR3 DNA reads TGTGCCAGCGGCGGAATTCTCTACGAGCAGTACTTC. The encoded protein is CASGGILYEQYF. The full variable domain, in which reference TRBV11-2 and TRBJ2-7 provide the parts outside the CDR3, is EAGVAQSPRYKIIEKRQSVAFWCNPISGHATLYWYQQILGQGPKLLIQFQNNGVVDDSQLPKDRFSAERLKGVDSTLKIQPAKLEDSAVYLCASGGILYEQYFGPGTRLTVT.

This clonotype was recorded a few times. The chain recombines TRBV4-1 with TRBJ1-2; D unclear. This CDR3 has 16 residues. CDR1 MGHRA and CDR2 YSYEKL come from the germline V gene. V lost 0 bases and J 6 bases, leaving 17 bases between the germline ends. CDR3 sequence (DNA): TGCGCCAGCAGCCAAGATCAAGACGGCAGGTTTAATGGCTACACCTTC. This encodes CASSQDQDGRFNGYTF.

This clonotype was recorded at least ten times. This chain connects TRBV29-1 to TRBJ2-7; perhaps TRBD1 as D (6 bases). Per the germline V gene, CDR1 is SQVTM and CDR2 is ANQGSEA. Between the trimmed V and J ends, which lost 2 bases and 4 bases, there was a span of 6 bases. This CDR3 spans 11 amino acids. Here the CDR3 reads CSVEQGYEQYF. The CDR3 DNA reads TGCAGCGTTGAACAGGGGTACGAGCAGTACTTC.

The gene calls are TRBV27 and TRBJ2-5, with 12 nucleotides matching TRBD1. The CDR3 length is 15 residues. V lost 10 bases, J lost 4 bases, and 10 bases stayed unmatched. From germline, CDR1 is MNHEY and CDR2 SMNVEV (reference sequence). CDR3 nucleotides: TGTGCCACCAGCCCCGGGACAGGGGGCGGAGAGACCCAGTACTTC. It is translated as CATSPGTGGGETQYF.

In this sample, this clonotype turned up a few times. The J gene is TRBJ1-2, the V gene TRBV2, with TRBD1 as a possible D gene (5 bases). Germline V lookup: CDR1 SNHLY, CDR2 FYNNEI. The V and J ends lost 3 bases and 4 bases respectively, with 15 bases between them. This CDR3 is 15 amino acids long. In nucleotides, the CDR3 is TGTGCCAGCAGTGAGAAAACGGCGGGGGGCTATGGCTACACCTTC. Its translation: CASSEKTAGGYGYTF. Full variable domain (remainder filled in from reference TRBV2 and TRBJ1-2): EPEVTQTPSHQVTQMGQEVILRCVPISNHLYFYWYRQILGQKVEFLVSFYNNEISEKSEIFDDQFSVERPDGSNFTLKIRSTKLEDSAMYFCASSEKTAGGYGYTFGSGTRLTVV.